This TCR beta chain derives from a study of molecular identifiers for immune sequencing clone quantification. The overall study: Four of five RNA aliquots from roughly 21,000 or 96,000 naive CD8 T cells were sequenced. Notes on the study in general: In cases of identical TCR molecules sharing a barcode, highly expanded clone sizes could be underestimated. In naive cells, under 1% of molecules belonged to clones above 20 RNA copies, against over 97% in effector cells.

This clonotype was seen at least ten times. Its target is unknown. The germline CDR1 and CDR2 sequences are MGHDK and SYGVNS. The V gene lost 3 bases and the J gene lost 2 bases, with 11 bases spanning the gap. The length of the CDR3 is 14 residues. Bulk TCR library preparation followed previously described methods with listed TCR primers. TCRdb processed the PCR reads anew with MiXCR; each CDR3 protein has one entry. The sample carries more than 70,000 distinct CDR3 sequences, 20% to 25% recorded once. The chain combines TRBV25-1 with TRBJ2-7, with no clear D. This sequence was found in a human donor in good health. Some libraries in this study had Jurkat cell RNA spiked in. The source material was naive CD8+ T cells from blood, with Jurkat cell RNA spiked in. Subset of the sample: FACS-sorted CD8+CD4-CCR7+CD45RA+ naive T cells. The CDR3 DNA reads TGTGCCAGCAGTGACTCATTAACCACCTACGAGCAGTACTTC. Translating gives CASSDSLTTYEQYF.